The subject of this entry is one T cell receptor beta chain. What it binds is not known. The germline V gene has CDR1 SGHVS and CDR2 FQNEAQ. The V end was cut by 5 bases, the J end by 8 bases, with 22 bases between. This CDR3 region has 16 residues. The sample originates from a study of graft-versus-host responses after intestinal transplantation. The overall study: Isolated intestinal, liver-intestinal, or multivisceral transplants were what recipients had. The study gave all recipients anti-thymocyte globulin induction, then tacrolimus and steroids for about 3 years.

Clones were sequenced by immunoSEQ multiplex PCR, and TCRdb holds only the in-frame ones, with some missing. The sample contains just over 95,000 clones, roughly 92% of which appear only once. The chain couples TRBV7-8 to TRBJ2-4, with D perhaps matching TRBD1 (6 bases). The sequence was obtained from a human donor who received an intestinal transplant. The material was unstimulated CD4+ T cells sorted from spleen or lymph node cells, obtained before intestinal transplant. CDR3 residues: CASSRTSNHRADIQYF. The CDR3 nucleotides are TGTGCCAGCAGCCGAACCTCCAATCACAGGGCGGACATTCAGTACTTC.